The 7 T cell receptor beta chains presented below share a single source sample, sequenced in a study of shared clonotypes between healthy human individuals (dated by TCRdb to between 2020 and 2021). For the CD8 naive samples, CD45RO-negative cells were positively selected for CCR7, yielding a CD45RA+CCR7+ population from which TemRA cells were excluded. The protocol used for the library was the immunoSEQ multiplex PCR assay. TCRdb mirrors the immuneACCESS table, restricted to in-frame sequences. Some clones are absent from its copies; in checked studies, under half trace to an unresolved V gene, and the reason for the others is unknown. This sample has more than 550,000 clones in its table, and 92% of those were observed once. The ten largest clones represent 20% to 25% of the sample. Input material: naive CD8+ T cells sorted from blood. The cell subset or site label, read with the paper, signifies: CD45RA+CCR7+. These receptor sequences come from a man aged 25 to 45 in good health.

This chain uses TRBV13 with TRBJ2-1, with D perhaps TRBD1 or TRBD2 (5 bases each). Trimming removed 3 bases from V and 10 bases from J, with 7 bases in between. The CDR3 is made up of 11 amino acids. Germline V gene lookup returns CDR1 PRHDT and CDR2 FYEKMQ (reference sequence). CDR3 loop: CASSFGTEQFF. The CDR3, as DNA: TGTGCCAGCAGCTTTGGGACCGAGCAGTTCTTC.

Remarks on this clone: The same CDR3 arises from other DNA sequences in this sample as well. The rearrangement joins TRBV19 to TRBJ2-1; 7 bases fit TRBD2. This CDR3 comprises 15 residues. Germline lookup yields CDR1 LNHDA and CDR2 SQIVND (reference sequence). The J segment lost 0 bases and the V segment lost 4 bases, leaving 3 bases of the junction unmatched. The CDR3 region is CASSRGGNSYNEQFF. CDR3 nucleotides: TGTGCCAGTAGTAGGGGGGGGAACTCCTACAATGAGCAGTTCTTC.

With respect to this clone: A read error is possible here, since a much larger clone lies one base away. The V call is TRBV28, the J call TRBJ2-7; D perhaps matches TRBD1 (6 bases). CDR3 length equals 13 residues. V lost 6 bases and J lost 2, with 11 bases in between. The germline CDR1 and CDR2 sequences are MDHEN and SYDVKM. CDR3 region: CASRLGHTYEQYF. Here the CDR3 DNA reads TGTGCCAGCAGATTGGGACACACCTACGAGCAGTACTTC.

The rearrangement joins TRBV7-9 to TRBJ2-5, with D uncertain. Germline CDR1 is SEHNR and CDR2 is FQNEAQ (reference sequence). This CDR3 has 14 amino acids. V lost 2 bases and J 0 bases, leaving 7 bases between the germline ends. The CDR3 DNA is TGTGCCAGCAGCTTAAAAGACAACCAAGAGACCCAGTACTTC. This translates into CASSLKDNQETQYF.

The V and J genes are TRBV27 and TRBJ2-7; D may be TRBD1 (6 bases). V was shortened by 5 bases and J by 2 bases, with 16 bases between the two germline ends. The CDR3 length is 15 residues. CDR1 and CDR2 (germline): MNHEY, SMNVEV (reference sequence). The CDR3 spells CASSTDRTATYEQYF. The CDR3 DNA follows: TGTGCCAGCAGTACTGACAGGACGGCAACCTACGAGCAGTACTTC.

This clone was recorded once. This chain connects TRBV6-1 to TRBJ1-4; D remains ambiguous. The germline CDR1 and CDR2 sequences are MNHNS and SASEGT. Trimming removed 6 bases at V and 6 bases at J, with 14 bases between. This CDR3 comprises 14 residues. The CDR3 bases are TGTGCCAGCAGATACACCACTAGGGATGAAAAACTGTTTTTT. This encodes CASRYTTRDEKLFF.

Remarks on this clone: Other DNA sequences in this specimen translate into the identical CDR3. The J gene is TRBJ2-3, the V gene TRBV27, with 8 bases fitting TRBD2. V gave up 2 bases and J gave up 0 bases; unmatched junction bases: 1. The germline CDR1 and CDR2 sequences are MNHEY and SMNVEV (reference sequence). This CDR3 contains 15 residues. The CDR3 nucleotides read TGTGCCAGCAGTTTAGCGGGAGGAAGCACAGATACGCAGTATTTT. It encodes CASSLAGGSTDTQYF.